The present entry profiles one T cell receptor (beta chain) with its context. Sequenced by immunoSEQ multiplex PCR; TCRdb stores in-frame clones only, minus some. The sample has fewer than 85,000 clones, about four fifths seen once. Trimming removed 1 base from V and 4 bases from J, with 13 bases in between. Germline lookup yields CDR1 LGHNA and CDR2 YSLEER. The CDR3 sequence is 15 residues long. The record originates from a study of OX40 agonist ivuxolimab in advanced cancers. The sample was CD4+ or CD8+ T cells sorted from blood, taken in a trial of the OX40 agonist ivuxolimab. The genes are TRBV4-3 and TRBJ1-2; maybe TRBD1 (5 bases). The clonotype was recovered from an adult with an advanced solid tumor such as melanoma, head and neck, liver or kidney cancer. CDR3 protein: CASSQAHRLGYGYTF. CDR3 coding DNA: TGCGCCAGCAGCCAAGCCCACAGGTTAGGCTATGGCTACACCTTC.